This is a list of T cell receptor beta chains from one sample in a study of regulatory and conventional T cells in RAG deficiency. The table came from immunoSEQ multiplex PCR; TCRdb's copy has only in-frame clones and leaves some out. Here the sample spans under 7,500 clones, around 90% being singletons. These same data were also listed under a study on regulatory T cells.

Sequenced: CD127- CD25+ CD4+ Tregs sorted from blood. These receptors were obtained from a human donor in good health. CDR3s include the opening cysteine and the closing phenylalanine or tryptophan. Fields, in order: J gene, clone size, V gene, D gene, CDR3 protein, CDR3 DNA. D genes are given only for firm matches. A row's size may be missing; if present it is once, few, many or a size class.

>TRBJ2-7|NA|TRBV5-1|NA
CASSSLQVYEQYF
TGCGCCAGCAGCTCCTTACAGGTTTACGAGCAGTACTTC
>TRBJ1-2|NA|TRBV6-1|TRBD1
CASSGLLGQGYGYTF
TGTGCCAGCAGTGGCCTACTGGGACAGGGGTATGGCTACACCTTC
>TRBJ2-1|NA|TRBV7-2|NA
CASSPLGNNEQFF
TGTGCCAGCAGCCCCCTCGGGAACAATGAGCAGTTCTTC
>TRBJ2-5|NA|TRBV4-3|TRBD2
CASSPGLAGRETQYF
TGCGCCAGCAGCCCGGGACTAGCGGGGAGAGAGACCCAGTACTTC
>TRBJ2-2|NA|TRBV7-9|TRBD1
CASTRQGAGTGELFF
TGTGCCAGCACCCGACAGGGGGCAGGCACCGGGGAGCTGTTTTTT
>TRBJ2-1|NA|TRBV7-2|TRBD2
CASSLRDYYNEQFF
TGTGCCAGCAGCTTACGGGACTACTACAATGAGCAGTTCTTC
>TRBJ1-2|NA|TRBV2|TRBD1
CASSLFWTGVPYGYTF
TGTGCCAGCAGTCTTTTTTGGACAGGGGTGCCCTATGGCTACACCTTC
>TRBJ1-1|NA|TRBV7-9|TRBD1
CASSYYRDRLGTEAFF
TGTGCCAGCAGCTACTACCGGGACAGGTTGGGCACTGAAGCTTTCTTT
>TRBJ2-7|NA|TRBV7-2|NA
CASSFNYEQYF
TGTGCCAGCAGCTTTAACTACGAGCAGTACTTC
>TRBJ1-3|few|TRBV6-5|TRBD1
CASSYSRGPGNTIYF
TGTGCCAGCAGTTACAGCAGGGGGCCTGGAAACACCATATATTTT
>TRBJ1-2|NA|TRBV5-1|NA
CASGPAPGHNPNYGYTF
TGCGCCAGCGGCCCCGCACCGGGACACAACCCAAACTATGGCTACACCTTC
>TRBJ2-1|NA|TRBV19|NA
CASSFTSGAVNEQFF
TGTGCCAGTAGCTTTACCTCTGGGGCCGTCAATGAGCAGTTCTTC
>TRBJ1-2|NA|TRBV5-1|NA
CASSLGQAQSLYGYTF
TGCGCCAGCAGCTTGGGACAAGCTCAATCCCTCTATGGCTACACCTTC
>TRBJ2-5|NA|TRBV7-2|TRBD2
CASSLVSLAGGQETQYF
TGTGCCAGCAGCTTAGTTAGTCTAGCGGGGGGGCAAGAGACCCAGTACTTC